Listed below are T cell receptor beta chains from one sample, sequenced in a study of blood T cell repertoires in COVID-19. Produced via immunoSEQ multiplex PCR; TCRdb's table is partial and in-frame only. The table has a few hundred thousand clones, over 75% seen once; the top ten hold about 4.3%. Sequenced: PBMCs or T cells enriched from blood (not recorded which). The source is a young man with acute COVID-19. Both conserved end residues are part of each CDR3.

>TRBJ1-4|TRBV5-1|13
CASSGSGGEKLFF
>TRBJ2-3|TRBV27|12
CASSYSSDTQYF
>TRBJ2-5|TRBV30|13
CAWSVVGAETQYF
>TRBJ2-2|TRBV5-1|15
CASSLVEQGTGELFF
>TRBJ2-1|TRBV4-1|13
CASSQDIGGEQFF
>TRBJ1-6|TRBV7-9|14
CASSPGRVESPLHF
>TRBJ1-2|TRBV29-1|12
CSVQGYNYGYTF
>TRBJ2-1|TRBV5-1|12
CASWSSQVEQFF
>TRBJ2-5|TRBV9|14
CASSVDGELETQYF
>TRBJ1-6|TRBV9|14
CASSVDGRGSPLHF
>TRBJ1-5|TRBV19|13
CASSITALQPQHF
>TRBJ1-2|TRBV5-1|14
CASSLVTGDYGYTF
>TRBJ1-6|TRBV6-5|14
CASSRSSYNSPLHF
>TRBJ2-5|TRBV6-2/TRBV6-3|15
CASSWTSGGQETQYF
>TRBJ2-4|TRBV9|13
CASSEGVGNIQYF
>TRBJ2-1|TRBV9|19
CASRTAASGGAVSYNEQFF
>TRBJ1-6|TRBV7-2|15
CASSGRVAYNSPLHF
>TRBJ2-2|TRBV7-6|18
CASSPRASGGSNTGELFF
>TRBJ2-3|TRBV2|15
CASSEDRGVTDTQYF
>TRBJ2-5|TRBV29-1|13
CSIGQGADETQYF
>TRBJ1-2|TRBV19|14
CASSEQGAGFGYTF
>TRBJ2-4|TRBV6-2/TRBV6-3|14
CASSYPGGGNIQYF
>TRBJ1-1|TRBV29-1|11
CSVVGASEAFF
>TRBJ2-7|TRBV7-2|12
CASSLVEYEQYF
>TRBJ2-7|TRBV11-1|15
CASSLEGAAGVEQYF
>TRBJ2-3|TRBV5-3|16
CARSPPKRGCTDTQYF
>TRBJ1-4|TRBV28|14
CASSFLGGHEKLFF
>TRBJ2-7|TRBV7-3|14
CASSQQGGAYEQYF
>TRBJ2-7|TRBV27|14
CARESGTYSYEQYF
>TRBJ2-1|TRBV7-3|16
CASSFAGGGTYNEQFF
>TRBJ2-1|TRBV4-1|18
CASSLSGGGLAAYNEQFF
>TRBJ2-2|TRBV7-9|15
CASSFASLIPGELFF
>TRBJ1-5|TRBV19|15
CASSLEEGPSQPQHF
>TRBJ1-5|TRBV11-2|14
CASSLGVRGQPQHF
>TRBJ2-5|TRBV5-4|13
CASRVAGGETQYF
>TRBJ1-1|TRBV14|13
CASSKPPPSRAFF
>TRBJ1-1|TRBV18|13
CASRGTEDTEAFF
>TRBJ1-1|TRBV9|14
CASSAGFFNTEAFF
>TRBJ1-5|TRBV6-5|13
CASSQEGNQPQHF
>TRBJ2-3|TRBV12-3/TRBV12-4|12
CASSFRASGGEF
>TRBJ1-6|TRBV9|14
CASSVSGGNSPLHF
>TRBJ2-7|TRBV27|16
CASSGTEGPTPYEQYF
>TRBJ2-2|TRBV5-1|13
CASRRENTGELFF
>TRBJ2-2|TRBV3-1/TRBV3-2|14
CASSRNRNTGELFF
>TRBJ2-1|TRBV9|16
CASSLPPALSYNEQFF
>TRBJ1-1|TRBV6-5|15
CASSYGEGVGTEAFF
>TRBJ1-5|TRBV28|15
CASSTRDTWNQPQHF
>TRBJ1-6|TRBV6-6|17
CASSPMTGFSSNSPLHF
>TRBJ1-1|TRBV12-5|14
CASAGTAGGPEAFF
>TRBJ2-2|TRBV4-1|13
CASGHILAGELFF